A selection of T cell receptor beta chains follows, all from one sample in a study of cytomegalovirus exposure and HLA in healthy donors. Here immunoSEQ multiplex PCR was the method, and the copy in TCRdb shows in-frame clones only, minus some. The repertoire has 150,000 to 200,000 clones, about 77% of them found once; the top ten carry around 6.1%. The material sequenced was PBMCs. These receptors were taken from a woman between 25 and 40 years old in good health and CMV-seropositive. The CDR3 runs from the conserved cysteine through the conserved F or W. A D gene is named only where the DNA matches it firmly. Rows may omit the clone size; those that give it use once, few, many or a size class.

j_call | d_call | clone_size | v_call | cdr3_nt | cdr3_aa
TRBJ2-2 | . | . | TRBV5-1 | TGCGCCAGCAGCTTGGGGGGATTAATTCCTACTAGTGCCGGGGAGCTGTTTTTT | CASSLGGLIPTSAGELFF
TRBJ1-3 | . | . | TRBV2 | TGTGCCAGCAGTGAATATGGACAGACCTCTGGAAACACCATATATTTT | CASSEYGQTSGNTIYF
TRBJ1-1 | . | . | TRBV19 | TGTGCCAGTAGCGCGGGACGGAACACTGAAGCTTTCTTT | CASSAGRNTEAFF
TRBJ2-7 | . | . | TRBV5-6 | TGTGCCAGCAGCTTGGGGGTCGGGGGTTCCTACGAGCAGTACTTC | CASSLGVGGSYEQYF
TRBJ1-1 | . | . | TRBV5-4 | TGTGCCAGCAGACCCAGGGACGGAGGGACTGAAGCTTTCTTT | CASRPRDGGTEAFF
TRBJ2-1 | . | . | TRBV10-1 | TGCGCCAGCAACAAAGGGGGCTCCTACAATGAGCAGTTCTTC | CASNKGGSYNEQFF
TRBJ2-1 | TRBD2 | . | TRBV7-9 | TGTGCCAGCAGCGGTACTAGCGGGCCACTGAATGAGCAGTTCTTC | CASSGTSGPLNEQFF
TRBJ1-2 | TRBD1 | . | TRBV4-2 | TGTGCCAGCAGCCAAGAAACAGGGGGCTTACATGGCTACACCTTC | CASSQETGGLHGYTF
TRBJ2-7 | . | . | TRBV6-6 | TGTGCCAGCAGTTACCCGCTCGGGTCCCGGGACGAGCAGTACTTC | CASSYPLGSRDEQYF
TRBJ2-5 | . | few | TRBV9 | TGTGCCAGCAGCCCTAGACTAGGAAGTGAGACCCAGTACTTC | CASSPRLGSETQYF
TRBJ1-2 | . | . | TRBV29-1 | TGCAGCGTTGGTGGGGAAGGGGGGGCCTATGGCTACACCTTC | CSVGGEGGAYGYTF
TRBJ1-3 | . | . | TRBV28 | TGTGCCAGCATCCGCAGGGCTGGAAACACCATATATTTT | CASIRRAGNTIYF
TRBJ2-5 | TRBD2 | . | TRBV28 | TGTGCCAGCAGTTTAAGTCTAGCGGGAGGACAAGAGACCCAGTACTTC | CASSLSLAGGQETQYF
TRBJ1-1 | . | . | TRBV7-6 | TGTGCCAGCAGCTCGTTCAGCCAACACGGGAGGGAGAGGGCGAACACTGAAGCTTTCTTT | CASSSFSQHGRERANTEAFF
TRBJ1-2 | TRBD1 | . | TRBV5-1 | TGCGCCAGCTTCCGGGACAGGGCGGATGGCTACACCTTC | CASFRDRADGYTF